These T cell receptor beta chains were read from a single sample in a study of human versus mouse CDR3 diversity and MHC coevolution. The protocol was immunoSEQ multiplex PCR, while the TCRdb copy is restricted to in-frame clones and leaves out a portion. The profile covers approximately 81,000 clones, with 93% appearing a single time and around 1.5% taken by the ten largest. Sequencing was carried out using naive CD4+ T cells from blood. These receptors all stem from a person aged 30-69 years in good health. CDR3s include the opening cysteine and the closing phenylalanine or tryptophan. The D gene is left open where the match is weak. Not all rows give a size; the values are once, few, many and, for expanded clones, a class.

d_call,j_call,clone_size,v_call,cdr3_aa
TRBD2,TRBJ2-1,.,TRBV5-1,CASSFPTSGSSYNEQFF
TRBD1,TRBJ2-1,.,TRBV18,CASSPNGGQGAVYNEQFF
TRBD1,TRBJ2-7,.,TRBV9,CASSFGQGLSYEQYF
.,TRBJ2-1,.,TRBV29-1,CSVVSQGGYNEQFF
.,TRBJ1-2,.,TRBV6-5,CASTQAGGDFGYTF
TRBD1,TRBJ2-7,.,TRBV6-5,CASRGTASSYEQYF
.,TRBJ2-7,once,TRBV4-1,CASSPLPGVRYEQYF
.,TRBJ1-2,.,TRBV7-2,CASSPGPNYGYTF
.,TRBJ1-1,once,TRBV15,CATRPLPSGATEAFF
.,TRBJ2-3,.,TRBV6-5,CASNSLVTDTQYF
.,TRBJ2-7,.,TRBV28,CASSLAQAYEQYF
.,TRBJ1-1,.,TRBV7-3,CASSLTKGQRGGEAFF
.,TRBJ2-2,.,TRBV7-3,CASSLVRGSTGELFF
.,TRBJ1-2,.,TRBV7-9,CASSLAAAQDGYTF
TRBD2,TRBJ2-7,.,TRBV5-1,CASSLAAGVYEQYF
.,TRBJ1-4,.,TRBV27,CASSLSRGAEEKLFF
TRBD1,TRBJ1-6,.,TRBV9,CASSVGTGGSSPLHF
TRBD1,TRBJ2-5,.,TRBV19,CASSPGQAQETQYF
.,TRBJ1-1,.,TRBV28,CASSPGKSVNTEAFF
.,TRBJ1-1,.,TRBV5-1,CASSLSRGNTEAFF
TRBD1,TRBJ2-1,.,TRBV5-1,CASSMRTGSGNEQFF
.,TRBJ2-1,.,TRBV7-9,CASSPPGLHYNEQFF